This T cell receptor (beta chain) comes out of a study of T cells after yellow fever vaccination. The sample holds many counts of this clonotype. The CDR3 sequence is 16 residues long. The V gene lost 4 bases and the J gene lost 3 bases, with 15 bases spanning the gap. CDR1 is SGHDN, CDR2 FVKESK, per germline. Using its own MiXCR run on the 5' RACE reads, TCRdb lists one record per CDR3 protein. This sample has 150,000 to 200,000 distinct CDR3 sequences; roughly 6.4% occur once, and the top ten carry roughly 3%. The J gene is TRBJ1-4, the V gene TRBV14; possible D gene TRBD1, 5 bases. This TCR was sampled from a man aged 18 to 29 who received the YFV17D yellow fever vaccine. Specimen: CD4+ T cells sorted from PBMCs, collected on the day of the first yellow fever vaccination. The CDR3: CASSPLFGTANEKLFF. The CDR3 DNA reads as TGTGCCAGCAGCCCTTTATTCGGGACGGCTAATGAAAAACTGTTTTTT.